This T cell receptor (beta chain) was identified during a study of T-cell reconstitution after alpha-beta-depleted transplantation in children. Whole-study findings and limits: A year post-transplant, T-cell counts and diversity derived mostly from newly produced T cells. High day-60 TCRbeta diversity in some patients came from surviving recipient T cells and thymic progenitors. There were reportedly several hundred expanded graft clones from which alpha-beta T cells came about two months after transplant.

This clonotype has a count of ten or more. Its cognate antigen is unknown. As it was prepared, the TCRbeta library received unique molecular identifiers. TCRdb recomputed calls from the PCR reads with MiXCR, one row per CDR3 protein. Of approximately 800,000 distinct CDR3 sequences listed, 15% to 20% are singletons. J lost 5 bases, V lost 6 bases, and 7 bases had no gene match. The germline gives CDR1 SQVTM, CDR2 ANQGSEA. CDR3 length equals 13 residues. This TCR was sampled from a male patient aged 5 to 17 who had a stem cell transplant for acute lymphoblastic leukemia, so the T cells may come from the graft donor. The sequencing here drew on PBMCs, mostly from graft donor cells, taken 360 days after TCRalphabeta/CD19-depleted stem cell transplant. The rearrangement links TRBV29-1 to TRBJ2-7, with 10 bases identical to TRBD1. The CDR3 bases are TGCAGCGTGGTCCGGGACAGGGGAGACGAGCAGTACTTC. Translating it yields CSVVRDRGDEQYF.